This entry lists 2 T cell receptor beta chains sequenced from one sample in a study of blood T cell repertoires in COVID-19. Clones were read by immunoSEQ multiplex PCR, and TCRdb kept only the in-frame ones, dropping some. The sample lists about 240,000 clones; about 85% were seen once. Sequenced sample: peripheral blood. The source of these receptors is a man in his 60s who had recovered from COVID-19.

The chain links TRBV5-4 to TRBJ1-3; 7 bases map to TRBD1. CDR1 is SGHNT and CDR2 is YYREEE in the germline V gene (reference sequence). The CDR3 covers 15 residues. Germline trimming cut 0 bases from V and 4 bases from J; bases unmatched to any gene: 4. The CDR3 sequence is CASSLGQGQGNTIYF. CDR3 nucleotides: TGTGCCAGCAGCTTGGGACAGGGACAAGGAAACACCATATATTTT.

This clone was counted a single time. The chain employs TRBV7-2 and TRBJ2-7, with D perhaps TRBD1 (6 bases). Germline V lookup: CDR1 SGHTA, CDR2 FQGNSA. The CDR3 contains 16 residues. The ends were cut back, 1 base at V and 2 bases at J, with 15 bases in the middle. In DNA form, the CDR3 reads TGTGCCAGCAGCTTAGTCAGTACGGACAGCCCCTACGAGCAGTACTTC. Translated: CASSLVSTDSPYEQYF. The full variable domain, completed using reference TRBV7-2 and TRBJ2-7, is GAGVSQSPSNKVTEKGKDVELRCDPISGHTALYWYRQSLGQGLEFLIYFQGNSAPDKSGLPSDRFSAERTGGSVSTLTIQRTQQEDSAVYLCASSLVSTDSPYEQYFGPGTRLTVT.